This TCR beta chain was identified during a study of CD8 T cells in Susac syndrome. Study-wide context: The Susac syndrome patients that were sequenced included more than 5 with active disease and eight in remission. General study results and limits: As the study acknowledged, the number of individuals who were part of its TCR sequencing and HLA analysis was relatively small.

Sequencing targeted TCR beta in T cells from blood (CD8+ and CD4+). About this clonotype: Its antigen remains unidentified.

Random hexamers were used to reverse transcribe the RNA input (about 0.5 to 1 ug). An immunoSEQ multiplex PCR generated amplified TCR beta CDR3 products spanning 54 Vbeta and 13 Jbeta. TCRdb redid the calling of the immunoSEQ multiplex PCR reads with MiXCR, one entry per CDR3 protein. The sample consists of some 200,000 distinct CDR3 sequences, just under 95% of them appearing once. The sequenced material came from CD8+ T cells from PBMCs. This TCR came from a human donor with Susac syndrome.

In DNA, the CDR3 is TGTGCCAGCAGCTTAACCGTCGAAGGGGACACTGAAGCTTTCTTT. This gives the protein CASSLTVEGDTEAFF. This chain joins TRBV7-8 and TRBJ1-1; possibly TRBD1 for D (5 bases). This CDR3 spans 15 amino acids. Trimming left V 2 bases short and J 3 bases short, with 13 bases between. From germline, CDR1 is SGHVS and CDR2 FQNEAQ.